This TCR beta chain was identified during a study of control samples from healthy donors and cancer patients. Method: immunoSEQ multiplex PCR; TCRdb's copy keeps in-frame clones and lacks some. Of around 160,000 clones listed, roughly 93% are singletons. Germline-derived CDR1 and CDR2 are SGHRS and YFSETQ. Unmatched junction bases numbered 2, after V lost 0 bases and J lost 1 base. This CDR3 spans 16 amino acids. Sequencing input: blood. The TCR originated in a man aged 18-30 years in good health. The chain joins TRBV5-1 to TRBJ2-3; 10 nucleotides agree with TRBD1. The CDR3 spells CASSLAGQGRTDTQYF. The CDR3 nucleotides read TGCGCCAGCAGCTTGGCGGGACAGGGGCGCACAGATACGCAGTATTTT.